The rows below give T cell receptor beta chains drawn from one sample of a study of long-term antiretroviral therapy in people with HIV. TCRdb's table, derived via immunoSEQ multiplex PCR, lists solely in-frame clones and lacks some. The profile shows about 17,000 clones, about four fifths of them singletons. The sample was unsorted PBMCs, taken at the start of antiretroviral therapy. These receptor sequences come from a man aged 25 to 40 with HIV. CDR3s include the opening cysteine and the closing phenylalanine or tryptophan. The order of the fields is J gene, D gene, V gene, clone size, CDR3 protein, CDR3 DNA. The D gene is left open where the match is weak. Size values are once, few and many counts, or a class for expanded clones, and some rows have none.

>TRBJ1-5|-|TRBV7-2|few
CASSSSPDNQPQHF
TGTGCCAGCAGCTCCTCCCCCGACAATCAGCCCCAGCATTTT
>TRBJ2-2|-|TRBV28|-
CASSLSALLNTGELFF
TGTGCCAGCAGTTTAAGTGCGCTTCTGAACACCGGGGAGCTGTTTTTT
>TRBJ1-5|-|TRBV4-3|few
CASSQDEGIYQPQHF
TGCGCCAGCAGCCAAGACGAGGGAATTTATCAGCCCCAGCATTTT
>TRBJ1-4|TRBD1|TRBV7-9|-
CASSLGQGAEKLFF
TGTGCCAGCAGCTTAGGACAGGGTGCTGAAAAACTGTTTTTT
>TRBJ2-4|-|TRBV12-5|-
CASGSGEANIQYF
TGTGCTAGTGGTTCAGGGGAGGCAAACATTCAGTACTTC
>TRBJ1-1|-|TRBV2|-
CASRRRVGNTEAFF
TGTGCCAGCAGGCGGCGGGTGGGAAACACTGAAGCTTTCTTT
>TRBJ2-7|-|TRBV5-4|-
CASSFPTSLQGYSYEQYF
TGTGCCAGCAGCTTCCCCACCTCCTTACAGGGATACTCCTACGAGCAGTACTTC
>TRBJ1-5|TRBD1|TRBV5-5|-
CASSWGTGQGQPQHF
TGTGCCAGCAGCTGGGGGACAGGTCAGGGACAGCCCCAGCATTTT
>TRBJ2-7|TRBD1|TRBV5-1|-
CASSLTGGVSYEQYF
TGCGCCAGCAGCTTAACAGGGGGCGTATCCTACGAGCAGTACTTC
>TRBJ2-5|TRBD1|TRBV18|once
CARRNPGQAVQTQYF
TGTGCCAGACGCAACCCGGGACAGGCCGTACAGACCCAGTACTTC
>TRBJ1-3|TRBD1|TRBV5-6|-
CASSHRQGVGSPGNTIYF
TGTGCCAGCAGCCATCGACAGGGGGTAGGGAGTCCTGGAAACACCATATATTTT
>TRBJ2-3|TRBD1|TRBV2|-
CASSEGGRGPLTDTQYF
TGTGCCAGCAGTGAAGGAGGCAGGGGGCCCCTCACAGATACGCAGTATTTT
>TRBJ2-2|-|TRBV9|-
CASTPGQTGELFF
TGTGCCAGCACCCCCGGGCAGACCGGGGAGCTGTTTTTT
>TRBJ2-3|-|TRBV7-2|few
CASSLAEGGATDTQYF
TGTGCCAGCAGCTTAGCTGAGGGGGGAGCCACAGATACGCAGTATTTT
>TRBJ2-6|-|TRBV10-2|-
CASSESTAATF
TGCGCCAGCAGTGAGTCGACCGCCGCGACTTTC
>TRBJ2-2|TRBD2|TRBV27|-
CASSPRRLARVLNTGELFF
TGTGCCAGCAGTCCCCGTCGACTAGCTCGCGTTTTGAACACCGGGGAGCTGTTTTTT
>TRBJ1-1|-|TRBV27|-
CASSHDRRGTEAFF
TGTGCCAGCAGCCATGACAGGAGGGGCACTGAAGCTTTCTTT
>TRBJ2-7|-|TRBV19|-
CASSPLRDKSYEQYF
TGTGCCAGTAGTCCATTACGGGACAAATCATACGAGCAGTACTTC
>TRBJ2-1|-|TRBV5-1|-
CASSLEEYNEQFF
TGCGCCAGCAGCTTGGAGGAGTACAATGAGCAGTTCTTC
>TRBJ2-7|TRBD1|TRBV7-2|-
CASRTGTGDGEQYF
TGTGCCAGCAGAACCGGGACAGGGGACGGAGAGCAGTACTTC
>TRBJ1-3|-|TRBV4-1|-
CASNRQVDSGNTIYF
TGCGCCAGCAACCGACAGGTCGACTCTGGAAACACCATATATTTT
>TRBJ2-1|TRBD2|TRBV5-4|-
CASTPLAGGANEQFF
TGTGCCAGCACCCCACTAGCGGGAGGTGCCAATGAGCAGTTCTTC
>TRBJ1-1|-|TRBV11-3|-
CASSLTLGTEAFF
TGTGCCAGCAGCTTAACGCTAGGCACTGAAGCTTTCTTT
>TRBJ2-5|TRBD2|TRBV5-4|-
CASSLDLAGEETQYF
TGTGCCAGCAGCTTGGACCTAGCGGGAGAAGAGACCCAGTACTTC
>TRBJ2-1|TRBD2|TRBV9|-
CASSVVGGSYNEQFF
TGTGCCAGCAGCGTAGTCGGGGGGTCCTACAATGAGCAGTTCTTC
>TRBJ1-1|TRBD1|TRBV19|-
CASRRSDRVRTEAFF
TGTGCCAGTAGACGATCGGACAGGGTAAGAACTGAAGCTTTCTTT
>TRBJ1-2|-|TRBV6-1|-
CASTGAMDYGYTF
TGTGCCAGCACGGGAGCCATGGACTATGGCTACACCTTC
>TRBJ1-1|-|TRBV4-2|-
CASSQSPGEDTEAFF
TGTGCCAGCAGCCAGTCCCCAGGGGAGGACACTGAAGCTTTCTTT
>TRBJ2-4|TRBD2|TRBV6-6|-
CASSYPAGLAKNIQYF
TGTGCCAGCAGTTACCCAGCGGGGTTAGCCAAAAACATTCAGTACTTC
>TRBJ2-1|-|TRBV6-4|-
CASSDGGEPYNEQFF
TGTGCCAGCAGTGACGGCGGGGAACCCTACAATGAGCAGTTCTTC
>TRBJ2-5|TRBD1|TRBV15|few
CATSRMGDRGRETQYF
TGTGCCACCAGCAGAATGGGGGACAGGGGTCGGGAGACCCAGTACTTC
>TRBJ2-3|TRBD2|TRBV10-3|-
CAISELLAGQSDTQYF
TGTGCCATCAGTGAGTTACTAGCGGGCCAGTCGGATACGCAGTATTTT
>TRBJ2-5|TRBD2|TRBV5-6|-
CASSLAGGAEETQYF
TGTGCCAGCAGCTTGGCCGGGGGGGCGGAAGAGACCCAGTACTTC
>TRBJ2-1|-|TRBV5-1|once
CASSLLVDQYNEQFF
TGCGCCAGCAGCTTACTAGTGGACCAGTACAATGAGCAGTTCTTC
>TRBJ2-7|-|TRBV7-8|-
CASQQLNPKYEQYF
TGTGCCAGCCAGCAGCTTAACCCTAAGTACGAGCAGTACTTC
>TRBJ1-1|-|TRBV7-9|-
CASSLEQGLGPEAFF
TGTGCCAGCAGCTTAGAGCAGGGGTTGGGCCCTGAAGCTTTCTTT
>TRBJ1-4|-|TRBV27|-
CASSPLGHSKLFF
TGTGCCAGCAGTCCCTTGGGCCATTCAAAACTGTTTTTT
>TRBJ2-5|-|TRBV5-1|once
CASSLGNRETQYF
TGCGCCAGCAGCTTGGGGAATAGAGAGACCCAGTACTTC
>TRBJ1-5|TRBD1|TRBV28|-
CASKPPGQGAAVRNQPQHF
TGTGCCAGCAAGCCTCCGGGACAGGGGGCTGCTGTTCGCAATCAGCCCCAGCATTTT
>TRBJ2-2|-|TRBV7-2|-
CASSLDMVGELFF
TGTGCCAGCAGCCTCGACATGGTCGGGGAGCTGTTTTTT
>TRBJ1-3|-|TRBV30|-
CAWGDISNTIYF
TGTGCCTGGGGGGACATATCAAACACCATATATTTT